Each of the 9 T cell receptor beta chains below was sequenced from the same sample in a study of blood T cell repertoires in COVID-19. Clones were read by immunoSEQ multiplex PCR, and TCRdb kept only the in-frame ones, dropping some. This table holds over 200,000 clones, about nine tenths found once. The sequenced sample consisted of peripheral blood. The receptors come from a woman in her sixties or seventies with acute or convalescent COVID-19.

The J gene is TRBJ1-1, the V gene TRBV19; D is perhaps TRBD1 (5 bases). V was pared by 5 bases and J by 5 bases, with 24 bases between. Germline values: CDR1 LNHDA, CDR2 SQIVND (reference sequence). The CDR3 runs to 17 residues. CDR3 DNA: TGTGCCAGTAGTCCTTACCCCTCGGGGGGGGGTGGGACTGAAGCTTTCTTT. It is translated as CASSPYPSGGGGTEAFF.

This rearrangement joins TRBV28 to TRBJ1-1; 7 nucleotides agree with TRBD1. Losses at the gene ends were 5 bases for V and 0 bases for J; bases not matched to a gene: 6. The CDR3 contains 15 residues. Looked up from germline, CDR1 is MDHEN and CDR2 is SYDVKM. The CDR3 DNA sequence: TGTGCCAGCAGTCCCGGGACAGCCATGAACACTGAAGCTTTCTTT. This sequence encodes CASSPGTAMNTEAFF.

The chain links TRBV6-5 to TRBJ2-1, with a tentative D call TRBD2 (5 bases). The CDR3 sequence is 14 residues long. V lost 6 bases and J 3 bases, leaving 12 bases between the germline ends. Looked up from germline, CDR1 is MNHEY and CDR2 is SVGAGI. DNA for the CDR3: TGTGCCAGCAGGCTCCGCCGGGACTACAATGAGCAGTTCTTC. As protein: CASRLRRDYNEQFF.

The chain links TRBV11-2 to TRBJ1-4, with 8 bases fitting TRBD1. After removal of 3 bases from V and 7 bases from J, the junction contained 4 bases not matched to a gene. This CDR3 contains 14 residues. Germline V gene lookup returns CDR1 SGHAT and CDR2 FQNNGV. The CDR3 region has the DNA TGTGCCAGCAGCTTGGCAGGGGGCGGTGAAAAACTGTTTTTT. Translation: CASSLAGGGEKLFF.

This chain links TRBV19 with TRBJ1-1; D gene unclear. CDR1 and CDR2 from the germline V gene are LNHDA and SQIVND (reference sequence). Trimming removed 6 bases from V and 4 bases from J, with 15 bases in between. The CDR3 is 14 amino acids. The CDR3 loop is CASRDGLGGTEAFF. The CDR3 DNA reads TGTGCCAGTAGGGACGGATTGGGAGGCACTGAAGCTTTCTTT.

The V call is TRBV6-5, the J call TRBJ1-2; D uncertain. The germline V gene encodes CDR1 MNHEY and CDR2 SVGAGI. With 7 bases removed from V and 2 bases from J, the gap between germline ends came to 11 bases. The CDR3 contains 13 residues. CDR3: CASIRSPNYGYTF. CDR3 bases: TGTGCCAGCATCCGGTCACCCAACTATGGCTACACCTTC.

The chain has TRBV3-1 (or the pseudogene TRBV3-2) and TRBJ2-3, with TRBD2 identical over 11 bases. This CDR3 is 15 amino acids long. The trim removed 4 bases at V and 10 bases at J, leaving 10 bases unmatched. Germline V lookup: CDR1 LGHDT, CDR2 YNNKEL (reference sequence). CDR3 amino acids: CASSRDASGGLSQYF. The CDR3 DNA follows: TGTGCCAGCAGCCGCGACGCTAGCGGGGGGCTCTCGCAGTATTTT.

The rearrangement links TRBV7-2 to TRBJ2-7; D is ambiguous. This CDR3 region has 15 residues. The V and J ends lost 3 bases and 3 bases respectively, with 15 bases between them. Germline assignment: CDR1 SGHTA and CDR2 FQGNSA. CDR3 bases: TGTGCCAGCAGCTTTTTAAGCTTCACCAACTACGAGCAGTACTTC. It yields the protein CASSFLSFTNYEQYF.

The J gene is TRBJ2-5, the V gene TRBV19; TRBD2 agrees at 7 bases. Germline CDR1 LNHDA, CDR2 SQIVND (reference sequence). This CDR3 has 17 amino acids. V was clipped by 4 bases and J by 2 bases; unmatched bases: 13. Here the CDR3 DNA reads TGTGCCAGTAGTAGGGGGGGGGTCTCAAGTAGTCAAGAGACCCAGTACTTC. Its protein product is CASSRGGVSSSQETQYF. The whole variable domain, filled in from reference TRBV19 and TRBJ2-5, reads DGGITQSPKYLFRKEGQNVTLSCEQNLNHDAMYWYRQDPGQGLRLIYYSQIVNDFQKGDIAEGYSVSREKKESFPLTVTSAQKNPTAFYLCASSRGGVSSSQETQYFGPGTRLLVL.